This entry concerns a single TCR beta chain. The sample comes from a study of blood T cell repertoires in COVID-19. Study information: Sites in the United States, Italy and Spain provided acute and convalescent COVID-19 samples. Sample material is recorded as cDNA or gDNA derived from T cells, B-cell-depleted T cells, or PBMCs.

Methods used by the authors: Estimation of nucleated cell counts was performed using reference gene primer amplification. Generated by immunoSEQ multiplex PCR, the TCRdb table keeps only in-frame clones and is missing some. V and J calls and clone size follow that table, whereas D and trimming were derived from the DNA. The data contain 200,000 or so clones, almost 90% of them singletons. This clonotype originated in a woman aged 55-70 years with acute or convalescent COVID-19. The sequenced material came from peripheral blood.

The chain's CDR3 is CASSLEGGEQFF. For the CDR3, the DNA is TGTGCCAGCAGCTTAGAGGGAGGTGAGCAGTTCTTC. The genes are TRBV7-9 and TRBJ2-1, with D perhaps TRBD2 (6 bases). CDR3 length: 12 residues. V lost 1 base and J lost 9, with 7 bases in between. Per germline, CDR1 SEHNR and CDR2 FQNEAQ (reference sequence).